This TCR beta chain is drawn from a study of T-cell memory formation after mild COVID-19. Study-wide context: Largely donor-specific sequence clusters came from a couple of donors.

This clonotype was counted a few times. What it binds is not known. The CDR3 is 16 amino acids. Germline values: CDR1 SGHAT, CDR2 FQNNGV. J lost 3 bases, V lost 5 bases, and 7 bases had no gene match. MiXCR, applied by TCRdb to the 5' RACE reads, yields one record per CDR3 protein. The sample has about 150,000 distinct CDR3 sequences, about an eighth seen once. Whole-study findings and limits: Day 15 to 85 contracting clones showed balanced CD4/CD8; day 15 to 37 expanders favored CD4+. Memory from before infection featured some responding clones, which suggests cross-reactive memory joined. Clones from the second wave (peaking day 37) had unconfirmed SARS-CoV-2 specificity.

Sequencing was performed on PBMCs or a T cell subset sorted from them (not recorded which). The TCR originated in a man between 18 and 29 years old who had mild COVID-19 (a few samples of this study predate the infection). Cell type and time point are not known. The chain recombines TRBV11-2 with TRBJ2-2, with 9 positions matching TRBD1. As DNA, the CDR3 is TGTGCCAGCAGCCGTATACAGGGGGCTCACACCGGGGAGCTGTTTTTT. Translating gives CASSRIQGAHTGELFF.